The clone carrying this T cell receptor (beta chain) appeared a single time. The sample holds other DNA sequences that translate to the same CDR3. Repertoires were generated with immunoSEQ multiplex PCR, while TCRdb's copy carries only in-frame clones and drops some. The sample lists tens of thousands of clones, around 80% seen once, with approximately 5.1% in the top ten. This sample is drawn from a study of OX40 agonist ivuxolimab in advanced cancers. The germline gives CDR1 SGHNT, CDR2 YENEEA. The CDR3 has 15 amino acids. The V gene end was trimmed by 1 base and the J gene end by 8 bases; junction bases not matched to a gene: 4.

The chain uses TRBV11-3 and TRBJ2-1; 11 bases match TRBD2. This TCR derives from an adult with an advanced solid tumor such as melanoma, head and neck, liver or kidney cancer. The sample in question was CD4+ or CD8+ T cells sorted from blood, obtained in a trial of the OX40 agonist ivuxolimab. CDR3 in amino acids: CASSLGLAGGDEQFF. As DNA, the CDR3 is TGTGCCAGCAGCTTAGGTCTAGCGGGAGGCGATGAGCAGTTCTTC.